Below, one T cell receptor (beta chain) is given with its context. Its antigen is undetermined. The sample comes from a study of T cells in Graves' hyperthyroidism and ophthalmopathy. Across the whole study: Peripheral blood samples were taken at initial diagnosis, prior to any treatment. Study-wide results and caveats: In validation, the model predicted ophthalmopathy. These predictions came a median roughly six months before onset.

RNA transcripts yielded amplified TCR beta CDR3 regions. First-round RT-PCR with HTBI primers amplified the TCR CDR3 region. TCRdb itself ran the multiplex PCR reads through MiXCR, one entry per CDR3 protein. The profile shows 700,000 or so distinct CDR3 sequences, around 17% of them singletons. The germline V gene encodes CDR1 MNHEY and CDR2 SVGEGT. Trimming shortened V by 5 bases and J by 2 bases, and 14 bases separated the two germline ends. The CDR3 is made up of 15 amino acids. The sequenced sample consisted of blood. This clonotype originated in a man younger than 30 with Graves' hyperthyroidism. V is TRBV6-2 or TRBV6-3 and J is TRBJ2-3, with D maybe TRBD2 (6 bases). The CDR3 coding sequence is TGTGCCAGCAGTGGGGGGTATGGGGCCACAGATACGCAGTATTTT. Amino acids: CASSGGYGATDTQYF.